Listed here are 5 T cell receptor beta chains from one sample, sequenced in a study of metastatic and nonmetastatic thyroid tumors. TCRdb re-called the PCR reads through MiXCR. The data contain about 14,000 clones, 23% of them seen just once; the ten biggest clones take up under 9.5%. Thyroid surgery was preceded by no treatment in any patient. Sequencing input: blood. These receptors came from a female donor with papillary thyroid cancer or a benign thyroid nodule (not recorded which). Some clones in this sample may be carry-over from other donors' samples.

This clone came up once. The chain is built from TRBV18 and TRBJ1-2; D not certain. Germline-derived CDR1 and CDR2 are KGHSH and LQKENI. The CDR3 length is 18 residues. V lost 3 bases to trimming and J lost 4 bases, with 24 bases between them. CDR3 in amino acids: CASSPLTPRVEAGYGYTF. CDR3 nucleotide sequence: TGTGCCAGCTCACCCCTAACCCCAAGAGTGGAGGCGGGCTATGGCTACACCTTC.

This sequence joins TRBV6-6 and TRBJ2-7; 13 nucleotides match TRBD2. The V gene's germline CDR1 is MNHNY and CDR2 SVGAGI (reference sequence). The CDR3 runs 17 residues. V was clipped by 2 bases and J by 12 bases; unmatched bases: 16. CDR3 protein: CASSYQGLRTSGSKLYF. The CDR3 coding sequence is TGTGCCAGCAGTTACCAAGGTCTACGGACTAGCGGGAGTAAGCTGTACTTC.

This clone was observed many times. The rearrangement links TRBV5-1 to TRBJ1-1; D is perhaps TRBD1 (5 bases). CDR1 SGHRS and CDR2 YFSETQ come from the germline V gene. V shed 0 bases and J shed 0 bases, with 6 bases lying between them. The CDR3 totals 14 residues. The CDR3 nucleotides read TGCGCCAGCAGCTTGGGGACAATGAACACTGAAGCTTTCTTT. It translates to CASSLGTMNTEAFF.

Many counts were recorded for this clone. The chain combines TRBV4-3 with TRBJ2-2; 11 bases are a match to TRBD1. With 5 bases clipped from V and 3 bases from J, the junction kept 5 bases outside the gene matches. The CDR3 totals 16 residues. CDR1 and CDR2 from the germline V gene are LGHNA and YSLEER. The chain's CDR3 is CASSARTGGDTGELFF. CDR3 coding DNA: TGCGCCAGCAGCGCCAGGACAGGGGGCGACACCGGGGAGCTGTTTTTT.

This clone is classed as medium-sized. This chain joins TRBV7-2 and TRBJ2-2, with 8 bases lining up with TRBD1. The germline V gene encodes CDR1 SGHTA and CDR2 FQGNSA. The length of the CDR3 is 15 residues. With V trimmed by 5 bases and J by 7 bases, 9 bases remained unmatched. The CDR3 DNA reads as TGTGCCAGCAGCCACGGCCAGGGGGCCATCGGGGAGCTGTTTTTT. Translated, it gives CASSHGQGAIGELFF. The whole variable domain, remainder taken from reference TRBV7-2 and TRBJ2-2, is GAGVSQSPSNKVTEKGKDVELRCDPISGHTALYWYRQSLGQGLEFLIYFQGNSAPDKSGLPSDRFSAERTGGSVSTLTIQRTQQEDSAVYLCASSHGQGAIGELFFGEGSRLTVL.